These 12 T cell receptor beta chains were sequenced from one sample in a study of molecular identifiers for immune sequencing clone quantification. Each CDR3 protein is one row after TCRdb ran MiXCR on the PCR reads. The data hold 55,000 to 75,000 distinct CDR3 sequences, with 15% to 20% observed a single time. Sequenced sample: naive CD8+ T cells from blood, with Jurkat cell RNA spiked in. Subset denoted: FACS-sorted CD8+CD4-CCR7+CD45RA+ naive T cells. These TCRs come from a human donor in good health. Some libraries in this study had Jurkat cell RNA spiked in.

With regard to this clonotype: Just one base apart from a much larger clone, this may be a read error. The rearrangement joins TRBV12-3 or TRBV12-4 to TRBJ2-1; maybe TRBD2 (6 bases). Trimming removed 10 bases from V and 0 bases from J, with 13 bases in between. This CDR3 has 14 amino acids. CDR3 nucleotide sequence: TGTGCCAATGTGGACTACAGCTCCTACAATGAGCAGTTCTTC. Residues: CANVDYSSYNEQFF.

This clonotype has a count of ten or more. This chain links TRBV5-1 with TRBJ2-3; D perhaps matches TRBD2 (5 bases). Trimming removed 5 bases from V and 6 bases from J, with 13 bases in between. Looked up from germline, CDR1 is SGHRS and CDR2 is YFSETQ. The CDR3 sequence is 13 residues long. For the CDR3, the DNA is TGCGCCAGCAGAGGAGAGTCGGGGGATACGCAGTATTTT. This translates into CASRGESGDTQYF.

Concerning this clonotype: The germline gene is not matched at one end of the junction; a read error may be the cause. The chain's CDR3 is CAGRVSGLAELHLPYEQYF. Written as DNA, the CDR3 is TGTGCCGGCAGGGTATCGGGACTAGCGGAACTACACTTACCCTACGAGCAGTACTTC. The V gene is TRBV6-5, the J gene TRBJ2-7, with TRBD2 identical over 11 bases. Germline-derived CDR1 and CDR2 are MNHEY and SVGAGI. The CDR3 length is 19 residues.

This clonotype showed up many times. J is TRBJ2-5 and V is TRBV3-1; D might be TRBD1 (5 bases). The CDR3 sequence is 14 residues long. Germline CDR1 and CDR2: LGHDT and YNNKEL (reference sequence). V gave up 3 bases and J gave up 5 bases, with 13 bases separating them. CDR3 in amino acids: CASSHDLAGETQYF. The CDR3 DNA reads TGTGCCAGCAGCCATGACTTGGCAGGGGAGACCCAGTACTTC.

In its sample, this clonotype was seen many times. V and J are TRBV7-8 and TRBJ2-1; 12 bases are shared with TRBD2. V lost 5 bases and J lost 9; bases outside the gene matches: 20. The germline V gene encodes CDR1 SGHVS and CDR2 FQNEAQ. There are 19 residues in the CDR3. As DNA, the CDR3 is TGTGCCAGCAGCCACAGACTAGCGGGAGCCGCCCCTTTCCTGATTGAGCAGTTCTTC. It yields the protein CASSHRLAGAAPFLIEQFF.

This clonotype was recorded at least ten times. The genes are TRBV4-1 and TRBJ2-1; 11 bases fit TRBD2. There are 15 residues in the CDR3. Germline V gene data show CDR1 as MGHRA and CDR2 as YSYEKL. The junction had 4 bases not matched to a gene; V was cut back by 0 bases and J by 9 bases. CDR3 residues: CASSQDRLAGGEQFF. CDR3 bases: TGCGCCAGCAGCCAAGATAGGCTAGCGGGAGGTGAGCAGTTCTTC.

The rearrangement links TRBV7-3 to TRBJ2-3; 8 nucleotides match TRBD2. This CDR3 region has 17 residues. V trimming: 1 base; J trimming: 1 base; junction bases outside the gene matches: 7. Germline CDR1 and CDR2: SGHTA and FQGTGA. The CDR3 region has the DNA TGTGCCAGCAGCTTAATCTCGGCGGGAGGCGGCACAGATACGCAGTATTTT. Encoded protein: CASSLISAGGGTDTQYF.

This chain uses TRBV27 with TRBJ1-4; D is unresolved. Trimming left V 10 bases short and J 7 bases short, with 16 bases between. This CDR3 contains 13 residues. Germline CDR1 and CDR2: MNHEY and SMNVEV (reference sequence). Written as DNA, the CDR3 is TGTGCCACCAGCAAAAACAGTATTGAAAAACTGTTTTTT. It translates to CATSKNSIEKLFF.

This clonotype was recorded at least ten times. The J gene is TRBJ1-1, the V gene TRBV19; D is unresolved. The length of the CDR3 is 14 residues. The V gene lost 1 base and the J gene lost 6 bases, with 12 bases spanning the gap. The germline V gene encodes CDR1 LNHDA and CDR2 SQIVND (reference sequence). The CDR3, as DNA: TGTGCCAGTAGTATAGCCCCCCCGTCTCCTGAAGCTTTCTTT. This gives the protein CASSIAPPSPEAFF. Full variable domain (remainder filled in from reference TRBV19 and TRBJ1-1): DGGITQSPKYLFRKEGQNVTLSCEQNLNHDAMYWYRQDPGQGLRLIYYSQIVNDFQKGDIAEGYSVSREKKESFPLTVTSAQKNPTAFYLCASSIAPPSPEAFFGQGTRLTVV.

This clonotype was recorded many times. The V gene is TRBV11-2, the J gene TRBJ2-3, with TRBD2 as a possible D gene (6 bases). CDR3 length: 21 residues. CDR1 is SGHAT and CDR2 is FQNNGV in the germline V gene. Trimming cost V 5 bases and J 2 bases, with 32 bases left between them. CDR3 amino acids: CASSGVFLSGLDPFLTDTQYF. DNA of the CDR3: TGTGCCAGCAGCGGCGTTTTCCTTAGCGGCCTTGACCCCTTCCTCACAGATACGCAGTATTTT.

This clonotype was seen many times. The chain carries TRBV11-2 and TRBJ2-1; D is perhaps TRBD1 (5 bases). CDR1 and CDR2 (germline): SGHAT, FQNNGV. Trimming stripped 1 base from V and 0 bases from J, with 13 bases between. This CDR3 is built from 17 residues. CDR3 loop: CASSLAPGLRSYNEQFF. The CDR3 nucleotides read TGTGCCAGCAGCTTAGCCCCAGGGCTGCGCTCCTACAATGAGCAGTTCTTC.

Details on this clonotype: This sequence may be a read error, since a much larger clone differs from it by one base. The rearrangement links TRBV2 to TRBJ2-2, with 9 bases aligning to TRBD2. The CDR3 extends over 16 amino acids. The germline gives CDR1 SNHLY, CDR2 FYNNEI. Trimming removed 6 bases from V and 7 bases from J; junction bases left unmatched: 12. DNA of the CDR3: TGTGCCAGCAGCGGCCCGCGGGAGGGCGCCGGCGGGGAGCTGTTTTTT. Amino acid sequence: CASSGPREGAGGELFF.